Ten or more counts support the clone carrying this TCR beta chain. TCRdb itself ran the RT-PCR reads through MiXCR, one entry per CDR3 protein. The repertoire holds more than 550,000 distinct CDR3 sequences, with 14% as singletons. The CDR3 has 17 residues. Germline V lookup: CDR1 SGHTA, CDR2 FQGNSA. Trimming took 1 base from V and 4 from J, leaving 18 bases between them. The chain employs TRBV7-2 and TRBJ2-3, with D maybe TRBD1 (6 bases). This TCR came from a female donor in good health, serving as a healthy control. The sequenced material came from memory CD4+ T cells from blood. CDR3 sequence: CASSLGSGGAGADTQYF. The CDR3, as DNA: TGTGCCAGCAGCTTAGGGAGTGGGGGCGCAGGGGCAGATACGCAGTATTTT.